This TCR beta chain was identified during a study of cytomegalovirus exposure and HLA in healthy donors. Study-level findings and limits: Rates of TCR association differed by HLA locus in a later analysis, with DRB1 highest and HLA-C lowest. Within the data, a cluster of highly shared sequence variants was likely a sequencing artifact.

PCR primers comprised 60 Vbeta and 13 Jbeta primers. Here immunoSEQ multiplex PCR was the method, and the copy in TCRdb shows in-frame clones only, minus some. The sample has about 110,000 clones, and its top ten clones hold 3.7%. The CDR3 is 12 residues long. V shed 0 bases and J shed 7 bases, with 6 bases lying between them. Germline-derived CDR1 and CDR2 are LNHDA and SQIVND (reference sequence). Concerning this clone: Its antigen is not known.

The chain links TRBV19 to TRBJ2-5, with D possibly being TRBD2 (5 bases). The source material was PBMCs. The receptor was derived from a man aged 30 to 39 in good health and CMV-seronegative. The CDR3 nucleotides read TGTGCCAGTAGTATAGAGGGAGTGACCCAGTACTTC. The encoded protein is CASSIEGVTQYF.